This T cell receptor beta chain was sequenced in a study of blood T cell repertoires in COVID-19. The wider study: Spain, Italy and the United States supplied samples that represented acute and convalescent COVID-19. Sources were T cells, B-cell-depleted T cells, or PBMCs; the material itself was cDNA or gDNA.

The length of the CDR3 is 16 residues. CDR1 is SGHRS and CDR2 is YFSETQ in the germline V gene. The ends were cut back, 0 bases at V and 0 bases at J, with 9 bases in the middle. Study processing details: Reference gene primers were amplified, and this amplification served to estimate nucleated cell counts. Data came from immunoSEQ multiplex PCR; TCRdb stores just in-frame clones and leaves some out. V and J calls plus clone size are reproduced from that table; the DNA served to infer D and trimming. The repertoire includes roughly 80,000 clones, 91% of them detected once, and roughly 2% sits in the top ten.

This TCR came from a woman aged 45-65 years in a cohort sampled during active COVID-19. The V call is TRBV5-1, the J call TRBJ1-4; D uncertain. Sample: peripheral blood. CDR3 sequence: CASSLAQVATNEKLFF. The CDR3 DNA sequence: TGCGCCAGCAGCTTGGCCCAGGTTGCAACTAATGAAAAACTGTTTTTT.